This passage covers 17 T cell receptor beta chains from one sample sequenced in a study of T cells after yellow fever vaccination. TCRdb reanalysed the 5' RACE reads using MiXCR and keeps one entry per CDR3 protein. The data contain 620,000 or so distinct CDR3 sequences, about 12% of them singletons. The specimen was PBMCs, collected on the day of the yellow fever booster vaccination. Receptors were obtained from a man aged 25 to 40 who received the YFV17D yellow fever vaccine.

This clonotype was seen more than once but under ten times. This chain uses TRBV4-2 with TRBJ1-6, with TRBD1 identical over 10 bases. The V segment lost 4 bases and the J segment 8 bases; nucleotides outside the gene matches: 5. This CDR3 comprises 15 residues. CDR1 and CDR2 from the germline V gene are LGHNA and YNFKEQ. CDR3 residues: CASSPGQGGDSPLHF. The CDR3, as DNA: TGTGCCAGCAGCCCCGGACAGGGGGGAGATTCACCCCTCCACTTT.

This clonotype has only a few counts. The chain joins TRBV20-1 to TRBJ2-5, with D perhaps TRBD2 (5 bases). This CDR3 has 12 amino acids. V lost 3 bases to trimming and J lost 0 bases, with 5 bases between them. Germline loops: CDR1 DFQATT, CDR2 SNEGSKA (reference sequence). CDR3 bases: TGCAGTGCTAGCGGGGACCAAGAGACCCAGTACTTC. Translated: CSASGDQETQYF.

The V and J genes are TRBV19 and TRBJ1-6, with unresolved D. The V gene lost 0 bases and the J gene lost 9 bases, with 9 bases spanning the gap. The CDR3 totals 14 residues. In germline, CDR1 is LNHDA, CDR2 SQIVND (reference sequence). Here the CDR3 reads CASSIDGSPSPLHF. CDR3 nucleotide sequence: TGTGCCAGTAGTATAGATGGGTCACCTTCACCCCTCCACTTT. Full variable domain (outside the CDR3, taken from reference TRBV19 and TRBJ1-6): DGGITQSPKYLFRKEGQNVTLSCEQNLNHDAMYWYRQDPGQGLRLIYYSQIVNDFQKGDIAEGYSVSREKKESFPLTVTSAQKNPTAFYLCASSIDGSPSPLHFGNGTRLTVT.

The genes are TRBV3-1 and TRBJ2-7; TRBD2 aligns across 10 bases. V shed 8 bases, J shed 3 bases, and the junction held 16 bases outside the gene matches. This CDR3 contains 17 residues. From germline, CDR1 is LGHDT and CDR2 YNNKEL (reference sequence). The CDR3 DNA reads as TGTGCCAGCCCAGCGGGAGGGCCGCGAATAGTGTTCTACGAGCAGTACTTC. The encoded protein is CASPAGGPRIVFYEQYF.

The chain carries TRBV9 and TRBJ1-2, with 9 positions matching TRBD1. From germline, CDR1 is SGDLS and CDR2 YYNGEE. This CDR3 comprises 14 residues. Unmatched junction bases numbered 3, after V lost 2 bases and J lost 4 bases. As DNA, the CDR3 is TGTGCCAGCAGCGTTGGACAGGGGAGCTATGGCTACACCTTC. This encodes CASSVGQGSYGYTF.

The chain combines TRBV5-6 with TRBJ2-1; 10 nucleotides match TRBD2. The CDR3 contains 14 residues. Germline V gene lookup returns CDR1 SGHDT and CDR2 YYEEEE. V was clipped by 4 bases and J by 12 bases; unmatched bases: 10. The CDR3 spells CASSPVLAGKMQFF. For the CDR3, the DNA is TGTGCCAGCAGCCCTGTACTAGCGGGGAAAATGCAGTTCTTC.

This clonotype showed up just a few times. The CDR3 region is CASTDQPRNTEAFF. CDR3 coding DNA: TGTGCCAGCACTGATCAACCGCGGAACACTGAAGCTTTCTTT. The J gene is TRBJ1-1, the V gene TRBV5-5; D remains unclear. The CDR3 is 14 amino acids. CDR1 and CDR2 (germline): SGHKS, YYEKEE (reference sequence). V was trimmed by 6 bases and J by 1 base, leaving 13 bases between them.

This chain joins TRBV15 and TRBJ2-3; D is perhaps TRBD1 or TRBD2 (5 bases each). V shed 3 bases and J shed 2 bases, with 12 bases lying between them. Germline CDR1 is LNHNV and CDR2 is YYDKDF (reference sequence). The CDR3 covers 15 residues. For the CDR3, the DNA is TGTGCCACCAGCAGGGGGGACGGACACACAGATACGCAGTATTTT. Encoded protein: CATSRGDGHTDTQYF.

The chain couples TRBV10-3 to TRBJ2-1; D tentatively fits TRBD1 or TRBD2 (6 bases each). CDR1 and CDR2 (germline): ENHRY, SYGVKD. The length of the CDR3 is 13 residues. Trimming stripped 4 bases from V and 9 bases from J, with 13 bases between. CDR3 in amino acids: CAISGVGGREQFF. In nucleotides, the CDR3 is TGTGCCATCAGTGGGGTGGGGGGCCGTGAGCAGTTCTTC.

This clonotype came up a few times. CDR3: CASSQLWPRPGGHNTEAFF. CDR3 DNA sequence: TGCGCCAGCAGTCAACTTTGGCCGAGACCGGGAGGTCACAACACTGAAGCTTTCTTT. The V and J genes are TRBV23-1 and TRBJ1-1; unclear D gene. Being an ORF, TRBV23-1 has a function that is uncertain. The CDR3 spans 19 residues. The ends were cut back, 2 bases at V and 2 bases at J, with 24 bases in the middle.

The chain uses TRBV3-1 and TRBJ2-2; no firm D call. Per germline, CDR1 LGHDT and CDR2 YNNKEL (reference sequence). The CDR3 spans 13 residues. V was cut by 3 bases and J by 7 bases, with 9 bases left in between. CDR3: CASSHDVIGELFF. CDR3 sequence (DNA): TGTGCCAGCAGCCATGACGTGATCGGGGAGCTGTTTTTT. Together with reference TRBV3-1 and TRBJ2-2, the CDR3 gives the full variable domain: DTAVSQTPKYLVTQMGNDKSIKCEQNLGHDTMYWYKQDSKKFLKIMFSYNNKELIINETVPNRFSPKSPDKAHLNLHINSLELGDSAVYFCASSHDVIGELFFGEGSRLTVL.

V usage is TRBV20-1 and J usage is TRBJ2-2; TRBD2 aligns across 11 bases. This CDR3 is built from 14 residues. Germline loops: CDR1 DFQATT, CDR2 SNEGSKA (reference sequence). J lost 5 bases, V lost 6 bases, and 5 bases had no gene match. The CDR3 coding sequence is TGCAGTGCCACCGGGACTAGCGGAACCGGGGAGCTGTTTTTT. It encodes CSATGTSGTGELFF.

The chain couples TRBV7-2 to TRBJ1-2, with a weak D call TRBD1 (5 bases). The V end was cut by 8 bases, the J end by 7 bases, with 23 bases between. The CDR3 totals 15 residues. In germline, CDR1 is SGHTA, CDR2 FQGNSA. CDR3 nucleotide sequence: TGTGCCAGCCAAAGCTTAGTCGGCGGGGCTCGTGGCTACACCTTC. This codes for CASQSLVGGARGYTF.

Only one count was recorded for this clonotype. Germline and junction disagree at one end, which may indicate a read error. The chain couples TRBV24-1 to TRBJ2-1; TRBD2 matches 10 bases. CDR1 is KGHDR and CDR2 is SFDVKD in the germline V gene. The CDR3 runs 16 residues. CDR3 protein: CAISDLSSSGSNEQFF. The CDR3, as DNA: TGTGCCATCAGTGATTTGAGTTCTAGCGGGAGCAATGAGCAGTTCTTC.

The J gene is TRBJ2-7, the V gene TRBV7-2; D might be TRBD1 (5 bases). The ends were cut back, 6 bases at V and 3 bases at J, with 9 bases in the middle. Germline lookup yields CDR1 SGHTA and CDR2 FQGNSA. The CDR3 loop spans 12 amino acids. CDR3 coding DNA: TGTGCCAGCAGGATGACAGACTACGAGCAGTACTTC. Translation gives CASRMTDYEQYF.

The CDR3 spells CASSYRDEQYF. Written as DNA, the CDR3 is TGTGCCAGCAGTTACAGGGACGAGCAGTACTTC. This chain uses TRBV6-2 or TRBV6-3 with TRBJ2-7; D unclear. Per germline, CDR1 MNHEY and CDR2 SVGEGT. CDR3 length: 11 residues. The V and J ends lost 2 bases and 5 bases respectively, with 4 bases between them.

This clonotype was counted only a few times. The chain recombines TRBV5-4 with TRBJ2-1; TRBD2 agrees at 9 bases. The CDR3 is 17 amino acids. The V and J ends lost 4 bases and 1 base, in that order; junction bases with no gene match: 9. Germline lookup yields CDR1 SGHNT and CDR2 YYREEE (reference sequence). The CDR3 DNA reads TGTGCCAGCAGCCCCAGACTAGCGGCAACTTCCTACAATGAGCAGTTCTTC. As protein: CASSPRLAATSYNEQFF. Complete variable domain (other parts from reference TRBV5-4 and TRBJ2-1): ETGVTQSPTHLIKTRGQQVTLRCSSQSGHNTVSWYQQALGQGPQFIFQYYREEENGRGNFPPRFSGLQFPNYSSELNVNALELDDSALYLCASSPRLAATSYNEQFFGPGTRLTVL.